Given below is one T cell receptor (beta chain) in context. Authors' analysis steps: Estimated nucleated cell counts came from reference gene primer amplification. The data were produced by immunoSEQ multiplex PCR, yet TCRdb's version contains in-frame clones alone and is incomplete. V and J calls and clone size come straight from that table; D and trimming were deduced from the DNA. The table records around 94,000 clones, more than 85% of them present only once. The CDR3 runs 14 residues. The ends lost 4 bases at V and 9 bases at J; junction bases unmatched: 9. In germline, CDR1 is LGHDT, CDR2 YNNKEL (reference sequence). This sample was included in a study of blood T cell repertoires in COVID-19. The wider study: Sites across the United States, Italy and Spain contributed samples from acute and convalescent COVID-19. T cells, B-cell-depleted T cells, or PBMCs supplied cDNA or gDNA.

The sequenced sample was peripheral blood. The clonotype comes from a man aged 18 to 35 with acute or convalescent COVID-19. The chain is built from TRBV3-1 (or the pseudogene TRBV3-2) and TRBJ2-7; 10 bases are a match to TRBD2. CDR3 sequence (DNA): TGTGCCAGCAGCCCAGCGGGAGGGCCGTCACGGCAGTACTTC. Translating gives CASSPAGGPSRQYF.